The text below deals with one T cell receptor beta chain. Its antigen is as yet unknown. The length of the CDR3 is 13 residues. Deletions cut 3 bases from V and 4 bases from J, with 9 bases between. Germline V CDR1 and CDR2: SNHLY, FYNNEI. Then a second PCR, running about 6 to 12 cycles, was carried out with a sample-barcoded 5' primer and a J-beta primer mix. A single record per CDR3 protein comes from TCRdb applying MiXCR to the 5' RACE reads. The sample lists approximately 800,000 distinct CDR3 sequences, more than 55% occurring once. The entry originates in a study of blood T cells in healthy people across ages. Points from the study as a whole: No conclusive comparison of naive versus antigen-experienced cells was possible with unsorted PBMCs. Calculation of diversity from one million T cells yielded estimates considered to be underestimates. Long-lived donors carried more naive CD4+ cells and greater diversity than aged donors.

The sample, about 9.2 milliliters of peripheral blood, was drawn from each donor. This sequence was found in a man aged 35 to 55 in good health. Sequenced material: blood. The chain is built from TRBV2 and TRBJ1-1, with D hard to call. This CDR3 is CASSDQRFTEAFF. The CDR3 nucleotides are TGTGCCAGCAGTGATCAACGGTTCACTGAAGCTTTCTTT.